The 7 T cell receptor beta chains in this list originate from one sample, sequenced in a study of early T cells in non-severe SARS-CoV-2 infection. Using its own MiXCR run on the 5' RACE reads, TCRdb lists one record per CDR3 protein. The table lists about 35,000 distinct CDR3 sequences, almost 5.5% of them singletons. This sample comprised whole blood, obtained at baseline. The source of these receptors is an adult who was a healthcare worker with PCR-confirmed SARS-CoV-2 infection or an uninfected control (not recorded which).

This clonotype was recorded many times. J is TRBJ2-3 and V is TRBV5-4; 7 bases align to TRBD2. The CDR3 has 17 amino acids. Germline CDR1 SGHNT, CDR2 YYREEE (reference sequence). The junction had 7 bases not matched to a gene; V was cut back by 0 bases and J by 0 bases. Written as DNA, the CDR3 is TGTGCCAGCAGCTTGGGTGGTAGCGGGTTTAGCACAGATACGCAGTATTTT. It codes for CASSLGGSGFSTDTQYF.

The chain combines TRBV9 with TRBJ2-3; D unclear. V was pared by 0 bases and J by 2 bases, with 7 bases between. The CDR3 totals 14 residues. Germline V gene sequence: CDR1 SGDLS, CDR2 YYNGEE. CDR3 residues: CASSVVGYTDTQYF. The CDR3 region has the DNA TGTGCCAGCAGCGTAGTGGGATACACAGATACGCAGTATTTT.

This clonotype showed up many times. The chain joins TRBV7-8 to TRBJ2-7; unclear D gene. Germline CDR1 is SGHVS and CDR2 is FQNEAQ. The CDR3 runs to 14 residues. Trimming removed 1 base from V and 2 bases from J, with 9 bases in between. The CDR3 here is CASSLEGGPYEQYV. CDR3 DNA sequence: TGTGCCAGCAGCTTAGAGGGCGGACCCTACGAGCAGTACGTC.

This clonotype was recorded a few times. The CDR3 spells CASSQLWGGNDEQYF. CDR3 sequence (DNA): TGTGCCAGCAGTCAACTCTGGGGGGGAAACGATGAGCAGTACTTC. The V gene is TRBV27, the J gene TRBJ2-7, with 7 bases matching TRBD2. The trim removed 5 bases at V and 7 bases at J, leaving 14 bases unmatched. There are 15 residues in the CDR3. CDR1 and CDR2 from the germline V gene are MNHEY and SMNVEV (reference sequence).

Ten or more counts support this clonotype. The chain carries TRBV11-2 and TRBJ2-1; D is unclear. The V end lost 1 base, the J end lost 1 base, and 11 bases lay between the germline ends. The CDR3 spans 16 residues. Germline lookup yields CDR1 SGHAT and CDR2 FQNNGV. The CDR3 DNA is TGTGCCAGCAGCTTAGCGCCTCATGGATCCTACAATGAGCAGTTCTTC. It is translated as CASSLAPHGSYNEQFF.

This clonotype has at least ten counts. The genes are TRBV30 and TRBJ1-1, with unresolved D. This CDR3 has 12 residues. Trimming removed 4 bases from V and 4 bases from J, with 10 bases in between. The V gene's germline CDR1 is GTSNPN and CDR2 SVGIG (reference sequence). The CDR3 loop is CAWKGPITEAFF. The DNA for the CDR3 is TGTGCCTGGAAGGGCCCGATCACTGAAGCTTTCTTT.

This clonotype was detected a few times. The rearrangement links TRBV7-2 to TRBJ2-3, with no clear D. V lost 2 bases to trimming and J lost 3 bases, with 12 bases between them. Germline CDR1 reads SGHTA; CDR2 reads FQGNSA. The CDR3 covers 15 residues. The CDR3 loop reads CASSLNFRATDTQYF. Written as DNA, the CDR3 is TGTGCCAGCAGCTTAAATTTCCGCGCGACAGATACGCAGTATTTT.